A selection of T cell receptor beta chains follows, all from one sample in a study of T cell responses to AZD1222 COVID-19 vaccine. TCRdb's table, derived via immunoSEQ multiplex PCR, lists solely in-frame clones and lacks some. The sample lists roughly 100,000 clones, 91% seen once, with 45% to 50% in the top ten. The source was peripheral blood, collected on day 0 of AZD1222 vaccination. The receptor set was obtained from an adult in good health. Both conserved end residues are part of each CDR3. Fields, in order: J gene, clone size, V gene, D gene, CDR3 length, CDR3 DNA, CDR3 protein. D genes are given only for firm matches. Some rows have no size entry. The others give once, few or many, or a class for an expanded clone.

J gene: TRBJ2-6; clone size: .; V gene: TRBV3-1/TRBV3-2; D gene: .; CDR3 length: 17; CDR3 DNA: TGTGCCAGCAGTCTCCTCTGGGGACGCTCTGGGGCCAACGTCCTGACTTTC; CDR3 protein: CASSLLWGRSGANVLTF
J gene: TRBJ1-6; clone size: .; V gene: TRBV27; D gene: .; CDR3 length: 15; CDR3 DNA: TGTGCCAGCAGTTTGGTGGCCTCCTATAATTCACCCCTCCACTTT; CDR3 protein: CASSLVASYNSPLHF
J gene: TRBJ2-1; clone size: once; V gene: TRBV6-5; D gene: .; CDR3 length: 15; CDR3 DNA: TGTGCCAGCAGTTACTCTGGGACGGACTACAATGAGCAGTTCTTC; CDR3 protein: CASSYSGTDYNEQFF
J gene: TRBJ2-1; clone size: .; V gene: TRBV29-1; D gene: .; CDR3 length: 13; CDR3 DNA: TGCAGCGTAGTCAGGGGGGGGTACAATGAGCAGTTCTTC; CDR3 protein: CSVVRGGYNEQFF
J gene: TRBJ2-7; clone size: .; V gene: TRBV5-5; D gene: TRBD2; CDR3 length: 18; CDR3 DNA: TGTGCCAGCAGCTTCGGAGGACTAGCGGAGACTTCCGGATACGAGCAGTACTTC; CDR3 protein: CASSFGGLAETSGYEQYF
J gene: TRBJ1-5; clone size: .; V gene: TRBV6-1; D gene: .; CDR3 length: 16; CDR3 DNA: TGTGCCAGCAGTGTTGGAGAATTTGTGACAAATCAGCCCCAGCATTTT; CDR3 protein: CASSVGEFVTNQPQHF
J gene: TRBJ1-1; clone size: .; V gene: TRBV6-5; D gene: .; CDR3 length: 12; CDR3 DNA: TGTGCCAGCATGTCCCTGAACACTGAAGCTTTCTTT; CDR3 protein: CASMSLNTEAFF
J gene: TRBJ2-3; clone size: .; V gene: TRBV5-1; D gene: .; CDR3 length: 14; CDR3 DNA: TGCGCCAGCAGCTTGGGGGGGCTAGCTACTACGCAGTATTTT; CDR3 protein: CASSLGGLATTQYF
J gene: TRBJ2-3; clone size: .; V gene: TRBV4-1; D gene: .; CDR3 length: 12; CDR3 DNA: TGCGCCAGCAGCCAAGATTTTTCGTGGTTGTATTTT; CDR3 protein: CASSQDFSWLYF
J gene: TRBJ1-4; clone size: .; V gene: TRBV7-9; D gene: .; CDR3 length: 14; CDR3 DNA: TGTGCCAGCAGCTTTCGGCAGGGCGGTGAAAAACTGTTTTTT; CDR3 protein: CASSFRQGGEKLFF
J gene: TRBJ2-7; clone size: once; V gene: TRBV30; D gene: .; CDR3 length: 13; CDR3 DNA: TGTGCCTGGAGTTCCGGGACCAACTACGAGCAGTACTTC; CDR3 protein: CAWSSGTNYEQYF
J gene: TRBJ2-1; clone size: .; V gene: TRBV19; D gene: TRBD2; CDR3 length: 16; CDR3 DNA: TGTGCCAGTAGTTTATTGGGACTAGCGGAGGGCAATGAGCAGTTCTTC; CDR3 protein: CASSLLGLAEGNEQFF
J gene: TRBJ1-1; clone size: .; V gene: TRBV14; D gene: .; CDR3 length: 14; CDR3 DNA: TGTGCCAGCAGCCAAAGAGCTTTGGGGGGAAAAGCTTTCTTT; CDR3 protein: CASSQRALGGKAFF
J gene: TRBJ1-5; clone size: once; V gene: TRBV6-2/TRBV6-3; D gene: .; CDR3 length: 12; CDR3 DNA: TGTGCCAGCAGTCCAGGTACTCAGCCCCAGCATTTT; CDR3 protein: CASSPGTQPQHF
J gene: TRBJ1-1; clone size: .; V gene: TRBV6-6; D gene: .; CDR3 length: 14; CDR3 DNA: TGTGCCAGCAGTTACTCTCCCGAGACTGGACTGGCTTTCTTT; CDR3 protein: CASSYSPETGLAFF
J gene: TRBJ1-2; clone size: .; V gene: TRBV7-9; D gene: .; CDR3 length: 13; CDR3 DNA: TGTGCCAGCAGCCCTGAGGCTAACTATGGCTACACCTTC; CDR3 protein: CASSPEANYGYTF
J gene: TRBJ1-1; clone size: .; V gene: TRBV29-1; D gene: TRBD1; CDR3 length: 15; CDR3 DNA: TGCAGCGCCGAGGGGGACAGGAAGGCGAACACTGAAGCTTTCTTT; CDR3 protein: CSAEGDRKANTEAFF
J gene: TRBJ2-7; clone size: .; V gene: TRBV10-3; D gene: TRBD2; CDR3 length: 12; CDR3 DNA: TGTGCCATCAGCCCAACTAGCGGCCCCGAGTGGTTC; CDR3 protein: CAISPTSGPEWF
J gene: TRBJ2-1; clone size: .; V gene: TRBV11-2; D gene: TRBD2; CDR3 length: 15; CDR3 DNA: TGTGCCAGCAGCGCGAGGGGGACTAGCGCTCATGAGCAGTTCTTC; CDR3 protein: CASSARGTSAHEQFF
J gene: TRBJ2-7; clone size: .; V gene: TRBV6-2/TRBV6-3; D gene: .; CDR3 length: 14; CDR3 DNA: TGTGCCAGCAGTTTCTCTCCGGCATCCCACGAGCAGTACTTC; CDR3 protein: CASSFSPASHEQYF
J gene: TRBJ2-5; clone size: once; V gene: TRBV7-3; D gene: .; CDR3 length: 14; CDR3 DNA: TGTGCCAGCAGCTTAAACCAAATCGGGGAGACCCAGTACTTC; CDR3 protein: CASSLNQIGETQYF
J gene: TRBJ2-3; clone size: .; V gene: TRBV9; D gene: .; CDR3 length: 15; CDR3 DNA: TGTGCCAGCAGCCCCCGGGACGTAAGCACAGATACGCAGTATTTT; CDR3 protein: CASSPRDVSTDTQYF
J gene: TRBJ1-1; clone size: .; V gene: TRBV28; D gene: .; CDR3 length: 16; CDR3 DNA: TGTGCCAGCAGTTTATTCTCAGGGGCCGGGAACACTGAAGCTTTCTTT; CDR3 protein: CASSLFSGAGNTEAFF
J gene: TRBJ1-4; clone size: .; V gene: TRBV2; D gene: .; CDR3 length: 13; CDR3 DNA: TGTGCCAGCAGTGTCAGGGCGGAAGTAAAACTGTTTTTT; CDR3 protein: CASSVRAEVKLFF
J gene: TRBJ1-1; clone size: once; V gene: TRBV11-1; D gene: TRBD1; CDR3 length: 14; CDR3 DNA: TGTGCCAGCAGCACAGACAGGGAGTACACTGAAGCTTTCTTT; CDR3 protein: CASSTDREYTEAFF
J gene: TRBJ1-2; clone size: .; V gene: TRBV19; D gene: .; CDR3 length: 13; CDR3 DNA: TGTGCCAGTAGTACCAAAGGGAAATTGGGCTACACCTTC; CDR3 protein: CASSTKGKLGYTF
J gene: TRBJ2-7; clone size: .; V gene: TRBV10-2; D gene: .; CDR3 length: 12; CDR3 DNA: TGCGCCAGCAGTGAGAGGCGGTCCGAGCAGTACTTC; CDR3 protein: CASSERRSEQYF
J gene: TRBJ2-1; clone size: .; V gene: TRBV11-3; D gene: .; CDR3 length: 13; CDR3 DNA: TGTGCCAGCAGCTTAGATCGCATGAGTGAGCAGTTCTTC; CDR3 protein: CASSLDRMSEQFF
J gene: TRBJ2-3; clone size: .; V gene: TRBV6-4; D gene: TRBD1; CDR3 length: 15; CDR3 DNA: TGTGCCAGCAGTGAGGGGACAGGGGCCACAGATACGCAGTATTTT; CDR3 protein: CASSEGTGATDTQYF
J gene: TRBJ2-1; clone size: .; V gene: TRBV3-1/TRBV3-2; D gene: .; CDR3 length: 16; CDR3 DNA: TGTGCCAGCAGCCTCACCATCGGGACACGCGGCAATGAGCAGTTCTTC; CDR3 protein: CASSLTIGTRGNEQFF
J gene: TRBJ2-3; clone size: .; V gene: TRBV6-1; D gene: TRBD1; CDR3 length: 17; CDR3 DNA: TGTGCCAGCAGTGAACCAAGACTGAGTGACAGGGGAGATACGCAGTATTTT; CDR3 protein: CASSEPRLSDRGDTQYF
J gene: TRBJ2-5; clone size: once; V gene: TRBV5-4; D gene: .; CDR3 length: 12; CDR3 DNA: TGTGCCAGCAGCTTTCCTAAAGAGACCCAGTACTTC; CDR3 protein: CASSFPKETQYF
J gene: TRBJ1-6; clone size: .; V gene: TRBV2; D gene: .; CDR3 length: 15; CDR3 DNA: TGTGCCAGCAGTGACGAGGGTTTTTGGAATTCACCCCTCCACTTT; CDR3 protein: CASSDEGFWNSPLHF
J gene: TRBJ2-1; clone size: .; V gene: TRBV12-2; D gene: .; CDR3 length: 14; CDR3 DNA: TGTGCAAGTCGCCCCGGACAGGTCGGCAATGAGCAGTTCTTC; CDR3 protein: CASRPGQVGNEQFF
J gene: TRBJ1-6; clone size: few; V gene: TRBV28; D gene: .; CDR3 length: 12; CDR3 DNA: TGTGCCAGCATAGGGGGGGGTTCACCCCTCCACTTT; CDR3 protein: CASIGGGSPLHF
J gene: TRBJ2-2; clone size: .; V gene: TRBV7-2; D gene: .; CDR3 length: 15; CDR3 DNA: TGTGCCAGCAGCTTAGGGACACCTAACACCGGGGAGCTGTTTTTT; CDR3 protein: CASSLGTPNTGELFF
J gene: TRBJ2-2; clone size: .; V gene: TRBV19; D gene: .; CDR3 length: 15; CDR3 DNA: TGTGCCAGTAATACTCTAAGCGACAACACCGGGGAGCTGTTTTTT; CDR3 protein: CASNTLSDNTGELFF
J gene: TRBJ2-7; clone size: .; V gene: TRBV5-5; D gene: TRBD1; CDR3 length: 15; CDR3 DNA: TGTGCCAGCAGCCTCGGGACAGACGGATCCTACGAGCAGTACTTC; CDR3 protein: CASSLGTDGSYEQYF
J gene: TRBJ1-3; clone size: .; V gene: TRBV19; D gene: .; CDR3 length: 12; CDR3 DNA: TGTGCCAGTAACAGGGAAGGAAACACCATATATTTT; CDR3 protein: CASNREGNTIYF
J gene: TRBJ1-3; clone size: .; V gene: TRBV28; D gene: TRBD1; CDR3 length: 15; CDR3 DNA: TGTGCCAGCAGTTTATATCCGGGACAGGGTAACGCCATATATTTT; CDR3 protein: CASSLYPGQGNAIYF